Listed here are 21 T cell receptor beta chains from one sample, sequenced in a study of regulatory T cells in long-lasting Graves disease. CDR3 regions were amplified by Arm-PCR using iRepertoire HTBI primers to build TCR beta libraries. TCRdb analysed the multiplex PCR reads with MiXCR anew, one entry per CDR3 protein. This repertoire shows about 200,000 distinct CDR3 sequences, roughly 19% found once; its top ten account for 12%. Time point given: newly diagnosed GD, antithyroid drugs for less than 3 months. The TCR library used RNA extracted from PBMCs. These data also formed part of another study, on T cells in Graves' hyperthyroidism and ophthalmopathy.

This specimen was peripheral blood mononuclear cells (PBMCs), taken at new diagnosis, from a patient treated with antithyroid drugs. The source is a woman aged 25 to 39 with Graves disease.

This clonotype was found once. A single base separates this from a much larger clone, so it may be a read error. V usage is TRBV6-5 and J usage is TRBJ2-5, with a tentative D call TRBD2 (5 bases). The V gene's germline CDR1 is MNHEY and CDR2 SVGAGI. Trimming shortened V by 2 bases and J by 4 bases, and 11 bases separated the two germline ends. The CDR3 loop spans 14 amino acids. The CDR3 here is CASSYRAAVETQYF. CDR3 DNA sequence: TGTGCCAGCAGTTACCGAGCGGCGGTAGAGACCCAGTACTTC.

This clonotype was counted ten times or more. The CDR3 loop reads CSVEVRNTGELFF. CDR3 nucleotide sequence: TGCAGCGTTGAAGTAAGGAACACCGGGGAGCTGTTTTTT. The V gene is TRBV29-1, the J gene TRBJ2-2; no definite D call. The CDR3 has 13 residues. The V and J ends lost 1 base and 1 base respectively, with 4 bases between them. Germline values: CDR1 SQVTM, CDR2 ANQGSEA.

The table lists this clonotype with many counts. This rearrangement joins TRBV7-9 to TRBJ2-1, with D possibly being TRBD2 (6 bases). CDR1 and CDR2 from the germline V gene are SEHNR and FQNEAQ (reference sequence). The CDR3 has 13 residues. Between the trimmed V and J ends, which lost 3 bases and 7 bases, there was a span of 10 bases. The CDR3 reads CASSFRRGNEQFF. CDR3 bases: TGTGCCAGCAGCTTTCGGCGGGGAAATGAGCAGTTCTTC. Together with reference TRBV7-9 and TRBJ2-1, the CDR3 gives the full variable domain: DTGVSQNPRHKITKRGQNVTFRCDPISEHNRLYWYRQTLGQGPEFLTYFQNEAQLEKSRLLSDRFSAERPKGSFSTLEIQRTEQGDSAMYLCASSFRRGNEQFFGPGTRLTVL.

This clonotype was observed at least ten times. V gene TRBV5-8 combines with J gene TRBJ2-5; 8 bases line up with TRBD2. Germline trimming cut 3 bases from V and 2 bases from J; bases unmatched to any gene: 6. The CDR3 contains 15 residues. In germline, CDR1 is SGHTS, CDR2 YDEGEE. The CDR3: CASSYSGARQETQYF. The CDR3 DNA reads as TGTGCCAGCAGCTATAGCGGGGCGCGACAAGAGACCCAGTACTTC.

This clonotype was counted at least ten times. The rearrangement links TRBV5-6 to TRBJ2-5, with 10 bases fitting TRBD1. Per the germline V gene, CDR1 is SGHDT and CDR2 is YYEEEE. The CDR3 is made up of 15 amino acids. Trimming took 0 bases from V and 2 from J; bases not matched to a gene: 1. The CDR3 here is CASSLGGQGQETQYF. The CDR3 DNA reads TGTGCCAGCAGCTTGGGGGGACAGGGGCAAGAGACCCAGTACTTC.

The gene calls are TRBV19 and TRBJ2-2, with 7 bases identical to TRBD2. Per germline, CDR1 LNHDA and CDR2 SQIVND (reference sequence). V was pared by 5 bases and J by 7 bases, with 10 bases of the junction left unmatched. The CDR3 loop spans 15 amino acids. The CDR3 region is CASSPLAGASGELFF. In DNA form, the CDR3 reads TGTGCCAGTAGTCCCTTGGCGGGAGCGAGCGGGGAGCTGTTTTTT.

This clonotype was recorded a few times. The chain combines TRBV7-2 with TRBJ1-4; 8 nucleotides align to TRBD1. CDR3 size: 13 residues. Germline CDR1 is SGHTA and CDR2 is FQGNSA. The trim removed 5 bases at V and 8 bases at J, leaving 4 bases unmatched. The CDR3 DNA sequence: TGTGCCAGCAGCCTATGGACAGGGGAAAAACTGTTTTTT. Its protein is CASSLWTGEKLFF.

This clonotype was found many times. J is TRBJ1-2 and V is TRBV5-6, with D maybe TRBD1 (5 bases). This CDR3 spans 16 amino acids. Trimming removed 0 bases at V and 0 bases at J, with 12 bases between. Germline CDR1 SGHDT, CDR2 YYEEEE. Written as DNA, the CDR3 is TGTGCCAGCAGCTTGGTCCATGACAGCTCTAACTATGGCTACACCTTC. Translation: CASSLVHDSSNYGYTF.

At least ten counts were recorded for this clonotype. This sequence joins TRBV5-1 and TRBJ1-1, with 9 bases identical to TRBD1. V lost 3 bases and J lost 3; bases outside the gene matches: 3. The CDR3 covers 14 residues. Germline CDR1 and CDR2: SGHRS and YFSETQ. The DNA for the CDR3 is TGCGCCAGCAGCTCGGACAGGGGAGACACTGAAGCTTTCTTT. Its protein is CASSSDRGDTEAFF.

The chain carries TRBV5-6 and TRBJ2-7; 10 nucleotides match TRBD1. J gave up 3 bases and V 4 bases, and 7 bases lay outside the gene matches. Germline V gives CDR1 SGHDT, CDR2 YYEEEE. This CDR3 is 15 amino acids long. CDR3 sequence: CASSPTGTGVYEQYF. In DNA, the CDR3 is TGTGCCAGCAGCCCGACCGGGACAGGGGTCTACGAGCAGTACTTC.

Ten or more counts support this clonotype. CDR3 nucleotide sequence: TGTGCCAGCAGCTTACAGTCCCGCTCCTACAATGAGCAGTTCTTC. This translates into CASSLQSRSYNEQFF. V and J are TRBV7-2 and TRBJ2-1, with unresolved D. CDR3 size: 15 residues. V shed 2 bases and J shed 0 bases, with 8 bases lying between them. Germline V CDR1 and CDR2: SGHTA, FQGNSA.

The chain recombines TRBV20-1 with TRBJ2-7, with 9 bases lining up with TRBD2. The CDR3 consists of 14 residues. Trimming took 6 bases from V and 4 from J; bases not matched to a gene: 10. The germline V gene has CDR1 DFQATT and CDR2 SNEGSKA (reference sequence). The CDR3 loop reads CSAPLAGAGYEQYF. The CDR3 DNA reads TGCAGTGCCCCCTTAGCGGGAGCGGGGTACGAGCAGTACTTC.

This clonotype was seen just once. The genes are TRBV12-3 or TRBV12-4 and TRBJ1-2; the match to TRBD1 covers 7 bases. The ends lost 8 bases at V and 9 bases at J; junction bases unmatched: 12. The CDR3 contains 13 residues. CDR3 amino acids: CASGRGQVLSYTF. The CDR3 DNA reads as TGTGCCAGCGGACGAGGACAGGTCCTGAGCTACACCTTC.

By its share, this clonotype is medium-sized. The rearrangement uses TRBV12-3 or TRBV12-4 and TRBJ1-6; D may be TRBD1 (6 bases). V was clipped by 5 bases and J by 13 bases, with 12 bases between them. The CDR3 loop spans 12 amino acids. The CDR3 protein is CASSSRGSPLHF. The CDR3 region has the DNA TGTGCCAGCAGTAGCAGGGGATCCCCCCTCCACTTT.

The V and J genes are TRBV7-9 and TRBJ1-4, with a weak D call TRBD1 (5 bases). CDR1 SEHNR and CDR2 FQNEAQ come from the germline V gene (reference sequence). This CDR3 has 15 residues. The germline V and J ends were trimmed by 6 bases and 5 bases, with 16 bases remaining between them. This CDR3 reads CASSQDPWGNEKLFF. The CDR3 coding sequence is TGTGCCAGCAGTCAGGACCCTTGGGGGAATGAAAAACTGTTTTTT. The full variable domain, in which reference TRBV7-9 and TRBJ1-4 provide the parts outside the CDR3, is DTGVSQNPRHKITKRGQNVTFRCDPISEHNRLYWYRQTLGQGPEFLTYFQNEAQLEKSRLLSDRFSAERPKGSFSTLEIQRTEQGDSAMYLCASSQDPWGNEKLFFGSGTQLSVL.

This clonotype was picked up many times. The rearrangement links TRBV11-2 to TRBJ1-1, with a weak D call TRBD1 (5 bases). From germline, CDR1 is SGHAT and CDR2 FQNNGV. CDR3 length: 13 amino acids. Deletions cut 3 bases from V and 5 bases from J, with 10 bases between. The CDR3 sequence is CASSLVGGTEAFF. The CDR3 DNA sequence: TGTGCCAGCAGCTTGGTGGGGGGAACTGAAGCTTTCTTT.

The chain uses TRBV6-1 and TRBJ2-1, with 14 bases aligning to TRBD2. This CDR3 region has 15 residues. Trimming took 6 bases from V and 9 from J; bases not matched to a gene: 7. Germline values: CDR1 MNHNS, CDR2 SASEGT. CDR3 sequence reads: CASSQGLAGVIEQFF. CDR3 in DNA: TGTGCCAGCAGCCAGGGACTAGCGGGAGTGATTGAGCAGTTCTTC.

There are many counts of this clonotype. The rearrangement uses TRBV30 and TRBJ2-5; no clear D. Germline V gene sequence: CDR1 GTSNPN, CDR2 SVGIG (reference sequence). The length of the CDR3 is 14 residues. The V gene lost 1 base and the J gene lost 3 bases, with 12 bases spanning the gap. The DNA of the CDR3 is TGTGCCTGGAGTGCCTACTGGGGTAAAGAGACCCAGTACTTC. Protein sequence: CAWSAYWGKETQYF.

This clonotype appeared many times. The chain links TRBV10-3 to TRBJ1-5, with TRBD1 matching over 8 bases. CDR1 and CDR2 (germline): ENHRY, SYGVKD. The CDR3 has 18 amino acids. V gave up 0 bases and J gave up 4 bases; unmatched junction bases: 11. Written as DNA, the CDR3 is TGTGCCATCAGTGAGTCACGCGGGACAGGTGAACGTAATCAGCCCCAGCATTTT. Translation gives CAISESRGTGERNQPQHF.

This clonotype was seen at least ten times. The gene calls are TRBV2 and TRBJ2-2; no definite D call. V gave up 4 bases and J gave up 4 bases, with 7 bases separating them. Germline assignment: CDR1 SNHLY and CDR2 FYNNEI. This CDR3 contains 13 residues. The CDR3 loop is CASSGRTTGELFF. Here the CDR3 DNA reads TGTGCCAGCAGTGGACGAACCACCGGGGAGCTGTTTTTT.

The sample holds many counts of this clonotype. The V and J genes are TRBV10-3 and TRBJ1-6; D gene ambiguous. Germline assignment: CDR1 ENHRY and CDR2 SYGVKD. This CDR3 has 15 residues. V was pared by 3 bases and J by 8 bases, with 14 bases between. The CDR3 coding sequence is TGTGCCATCAGTGAAAGGGCCCATGGGGATTCACCCCTCCACTTT. Amino acid sequence: CAISERAHGDSPLHF.